Each of the 12 T cell receptor beta chains below was sequenced from the same sample in a study of human T cells and chemical hapten exposure. This sample's time point: patch test 1, 2 weeks after DPC sensitization. The treatment: therapeutic diphenylcyclopropenone sensitization with weekly scalp DPC. Using its own MiXCR run on the RACE reads, TCRdb lists one record per CDR3 protein. In the table there are tens of thousands of distinct CDR3 sequences, roughly a tenth of which are singletons. The input for sequencing was whole blood, taken in connection with sensitization to the hapten diphenylcyclopropenone (DPC). Every receptor here comes from a middle-aged man with alopecia areata. Some clones in this sample may be carry-over from other donors' samples.

Comments on this clonotype: At one boundary the junction diverges from the germline segment, which might be a read error. In DNA, the CDR3 is TGTGTCAGCAGTTTAAGCGGGGGATATCAGCCCCAGCATTTT. It encodes CVSSLSGGYQPQHF. This chain links TRBV12-3 or TRBV12-4 with TRBJ1-5; D is perhaps TRBD1 (5 bases). The CDR3 has 14 residues.

This clonotype was detected many times. V is TRBV30 and J is TRBJ2-7; 8 bases are shared with TRBD1. V shed 3 bases, J shed 4 bases, and the junction held 8 bases outside the gene matches. This CDR3 contains 14 residues. Germline V gene lookup returns CDR1 GTSNPN and CDR2 SVGIG (reference sequence). CDR3 amino acids: CAWSSGQGIYEQYF. In DNA, the CDR3 is TGTGCCTGGAGCTCAGGACAGGGAATTTACGAGCAGTACTTC.

This clonotype was observed at least ten times. The CDR3, as DNA: TGTGCCAGCAGCCTTAACAATCAGCCCCAGCATTTT. It codes for CASSLNNQPQHF. The rearrangement joins TRBV7-2 to TRBJ1-5; the D is unclear. V gave up 5 bases and J gave up 3 bases, with 5 bases separating them. The CDR3 sequence is 12 residues long. Per the germline V gene, CDR1 is SGHTA and CDR2 is FQGNSA.

The CDR3 here is CASSLGGNGEQFF. The CDR3 DNA is TGTGCCAGCAGCTTAGGAGGGAATGGTGAGCAGTTCTTC. The chain joins TRBV7-9 to TRBJ2-1; D may be TRBD2 (5 bases). Germline values: CDR1 SEHNR, CDR2 FQNEAQ (reference sequence). V lost 1 base and J lost 9, with 10 bases in between. The length of the CDR3 is 13 residues.

The rearrangement joins TRBV19 to TRBJ2-3; D unresolved. The CDR3 covers 13 residues. Trimming removed 7 bases at V and 2 bases at J, with 10 bases between. Germline V lookup: CDR1 LNHDA, CDR2 SQIVND (reference sequence). In nucleotides, the CDR3 is TGTGCCAGTACCAACGACCACACAGATACGCAGTATTTT. Translating it yields CASTNDHTDTQYF.

The chain has TRBV18 and TRBJ2-7; 9 bases fit TRBD2. After removal of 3 bases from V and 3 bases from J, the junction contained 6 bases not matched to a gene. Per the germline V gene, CDR1 is KGHSH and CDR2 is LQKENI. The CDR3 totals 15 residues. CDR3 protein: CASSPGLANRYEQYV. The CDR3 nucleotides are TGTGCCAGCTCACCCGGACTAGCGAACCGCTACGAGCAGTACGTC.

The V call is TRBV6-5, the J call TRBJ2-3; D might be TRBD2 (6 bases). The CDR3 covers 16 residues. Trimming took 2 bases from V and 2 from J, leaving 14 bases between them. CDR1 and CDR2 from the germline V gene are MNHEY and SVGAGI. Written as DNA, the CDR3 is TGTGCCAGCAGTTACCTATCTAGCGATCCCACAGATACGCAGTATTTT. It codes for CASSYLSSDPTDTQYF.

This clonotype has ten or more counts. The rearrangement joins TRBV5-1 to TRBJ1-4; D is uncertain. CDR3 length: 14 residues. CDR1 and CDR2 from the germline V gene are SGHRS and YFSETQ. V lost 3 bases to trimming and J lost 8 bases, with 14 bases between them. CDR3 bases: TGCGCCAGCAGCTCTGGGCCACCGAGGGAAAAACTGTTTTTT. It is translated as CASSSGPPREKLFF.

V and J are TRBV24-1 and TRBJ2-7; no definite D call. There are 11 residues in the CDR3. Germline loops: CDR1 KGHDR, CDR2 SFDVKD. Trimming pared 4 bases from V and 5 bases from J, leaving 5 bases between. CDR3 sequence: CATSDAHEQYV. CDR3 nucleotides: TGTGCCACCAGTGACGCCCACGAGCAGTACGTC.

J is TRBJ2-1 and V is TRBV5-1, with TRBD2 as a possible D gene (5 bases). Trimming cost V 3 bases and J 8 bases, with 12 bases left between them. The CDR3 is made up of 13 amino acids. Germline V gene sequence: CDR1 SGHRS, CDR2 YFSETQ. The CDR3 DNA reads as TGCGCCAGCAGCTGGGAGTTTTCTTATGAGCAGTTCTTC. This gives the protein CASSWEFSYEQFF.

This sequence joins TRBV9 and TRBJ2-5; D is perhaps TRBD2 (6 bases). CDR3 size: 16 residues. Germline V lookup: CDR1 SGDLS, CDR2 YYNGEE. The V end was cut by 6 bases, the J end by 0 bases, with 18 bases between. CDR3 nucleotides: TGTGCCAGCACCTTAGGAGCGGGCCTTCACCAAGAGACCCAGTACTTC. Translated: CASTLGAGLHQETQYF.

Remarks on this clonotype: This may arise from a read error, as a much more abundant clone is one base away. CDR3 sequence: CASSRRTGEAYF. The CDR3 DNA follows: TGTGCCAGCAGCCGCCGGACAGGTGAAGCTTACTTT. The genes are TRBV7-9 and TRBJ1-1; 7 bases match TRBD1. Germline lookup yields CDR1 SEHNR and CDR2 FQNEAQ (reference sequence). The CDR3 is 12 amino acids.